The 22 T cell receptor beta chains in this list originate from one sample, sequenced in a study of cytotoxic CD8 clonotypes in ibrutinib-treated CLL. TCRdb's copy holds only in-frame clones and misses some; the assay was immunoSEQ multiplex PCR. The table has roughly 150,000 clones, more than 80% seen once. The specimen was PBMCs, collected after 24 months of ibrutinib treatment. These receptors all stem from a human donor with chronic lymphocytic leukemia.

This clone was seen a few times. V is TRBV11-2 and J is TRBJ2-5; 10 bases are a match to TRBD2. The CDR3 contains 18 residues. V dropped 4 bases and J dropped 2; count of bases not matched to a gene: 13. Germline loops: CDR1 SGHAT, CDR2 FQNNGV. The CDR3 DNA reads TGTGCCAGCAGCTCTGTAAGGGCCCCACTAGCGGGGCAAGAGACCCAGTACTTC. Translated, it gives CASSSVRAPLAGQETQYF.

The chain has TRBV7-2 and TRBJ1-1; D is unresolved. The CDR3 spans 13 residues. The germline CDR1 and CDR2 sequences are SGHTA and FQGNSA. The germline V and J ends were trimmed by 5 bases and 5 bases, with 12 bases remaining between them. The CDR3: CASSPMVRTEAFF. The CDR3 DNA sequence: TGTGCCAGCAGCCCCATGGTGCGAACTGAAGCTTTCTTT. The whole variable domain, remainder taken from reference TRBV7-2 and TRBJ1-1, is GAGVSQSPSNKVTEKGKDVELRCDPISGHTALYWYRQSLGQGLEFLIYFQGNSAPDKSGLPSDRFSAERTGGSVSTLTIQRTQQEDSAVYLCASSPMVRTEAFFGQGTRLTVV.

This clone appeared once. DNA of the CDR3: TGTGCCATCAGTGAGTCGGAACGGGCCTATGGCTACACCTTC. Residues: CAISESERAYGYTF. The V call is TRBV10-3, the J call TRBJ1-2; D gene ambiguous. V was clipped by 0 bases and J by 4 bases, with 9 bases between them. Looked up from germline, CDR1 is ENHRY and CDR2 is SYGVKD. The CDR3 has 14 residues.

The chain links TRBV28 to TRBJ2-1; D not certain. Trimming cost V 5 bases and J 3 bases, with 14 bases left between them. This CDR3 comprises 15 residues. Germline values: CDR1 MDHEN, CDR2 SYDVKM. CDR3: CASSITQPDYNEQFF. The CDR3 DNA is TGTGCCAGCAGTATAACTCAGCCCGACTACAATGAGCAGTTCTTC.

This clone was detected ten times or more. At the DNA level, this CDR3 is encoded by other sequences in the same sample as well. The chain employs TRBV6-4 and TRBJ1-2; 7 bases match TRBD1. Germline-derived CDR1 and CDR2 are MRHNA and SNTAGT. CDR3 length: 14 residues. Trimming took 6 bases from V and 3 from J; bases not matched to a gene: 7. The CDR3 coding sequence is TGTGCCAGCAGGGGTGACAGGGAAGACTATGGCTACACCTTC. Amino acids: CASRGDREDYGYTF.

V gene TRBV9 combines with J gene TRBJ2-2; TRBD2 matches at 8 bases. V dropped 5 bases and J dropped 4; count of bases not matched to a gene: 4. Germline CDR1 and CDR2: SGDLS and YYNGEE. This CDR3 has 14 residues. The DNA for the CDR3 is TGTGCCAGCAGGGGAGCGGGAGTCACCGGGGAGCTGTTTTTT. This codes for CASRGAGVTGELFF. Using reference TRBV9 and TRBJ2-2 for the parts outside the CDR3, the full variable domain is DSGVTQTPKHLITATGQRVTLRCSPRSGDLSVYWYQQSLDQGLQFLIQYYNGEERAKGNILERFSAQQFPDLHSELNLSSLELGDSALYFCASRGAGVTGELFFGEGSRLTVL.

J is TRBJ1-1 and V is TRBV18; D is perhaps TRBD1 (5 bases). The CDR3 has 16 residues. V was cut by 2 bases and J by 4 bases, with 17 bases left in between. CDR1 and CDR2 from the germline V gene are KGHSH and LQKENI. The CDR3 DNA sequence: TGTGCCAGCTCACCAAATGGGGGGGTTGGGGGCACTGAAGCTTTCTTT. Amino acids: CASSPNGGVGGTEAFF.

There are a few counts of this clone. The gene calls are TRBV4-2 and TRBJ1-1; D remains unclear. The ends were cut back, 0 bases at V and 5 bases at J, with 10 bases in the middle. CDR1 is LGHNA, CDR2 YNFKEQ, per germline. The CDR3 runs to 14 residues. This chain's CDR3 is CASSQEGSKTEAFF. The CDR3 DNA sequence: TGTGCCAGCAGCCAAGAAGGGAGTAAAACTGAAGCTTTCTTT.

The chain couples TRBV7-2 to TRBJ1-4; TRBD1 aligns across 11 bases. The CDR3 is 15 amino acids. Per the germline V gene, CDR1 is SGHTA and CDR2 is FQGNSA. V was clipped by 6 bases and J by 8 bases; unmatched bases: 8. DNA of the CDR3: TGTGCCAGCAGTCGGGACAGGGGGAGGCAAGAAAAACTGTTTTTT. Translating gives CASSRDRGRQEKLFF.

The chain recombines TRBV30 with TRBJ2-7, with D hard to call. The ends were cut back, 1 base at V and 0 bases at J, with 10 bases in the middle. The CDR3 is made up of 14 amino acids. Looked up from germline, CDR1 is GTSNPN and CDR2 is SVGIG (reference sequence). CDR3 DNA sequence: TGTGCCTGGAGTGCAGGCGGTAGCTCCTACGAGCAGTACTTC. Translated, it gives CAWSAGGSSYEQYF.

The CDR3 nucleotides are TGCGCCAGCAGCTTGGAACAGGCAAACACTGAAGCTTTCTTT. Amino acid sequence: CASSLEQANTEAFF. The rearrangement links TRBV5-1 to TRBJ1-1; TRBD1 is a possible D gene (5 bases). This CDR3 has 14 amino acids. The V end was cut by 0 bases, the J end by 2 bases, with 8 bases between. Germline V lookup: CDR1 SGHRS, CDR2 YFSETQ. Drawing the rest from reference TRBV5-1 and TRBJ1-1, the complete variable domain is KAGVTQTPRYLIKTRGQQVTLSCSPISGHRSVSWYQQTPGQGLQFLFEYFSETQRNKGNFPGRFSGRQFSNSRSEMNVSTLELGDSALYLCASSLEQANTEAFFGQGTRLTVV.

V gene TRBV2 combines with J gene TRBJ1-1, with D hard to call. V lost 7 bases and J lost 2, with 11 bases in between. This CDR3 spans 13 amino acids. Looked up from germline, CDR1 is SNHLY and CDR2 is FYNNEI. CDR3 sequence (DNA): TGTGCCAGCAATCGGCTGAGTAACACTGAAGCTTTCTTT. It yields the protein CASNRLSNTEAFF.

The chain links TRBV5-1 to TRBJ2-1; 7 nucleotides match TRBD2. CDR3 size: 14 residues. Trimming at V came to 1 base and at J to 5 bases, leaving 3 bases not matched to a gene. CDR1 and CDR2 (germline): SGHRS, YFSETQ. CDR3 DNA sequence: TGCGCCAGCAGCTTGAAAGCGGGAAACAATGAGCAGTTCTTC. Protein product: CASSLKAGNNEQFF.

This clone was recorded many times. J is TRBJ1-2 and V is TRBV2, with TRBD1 matching 9 bases. The CDR3 extends over 14 amino acids. J gave up 3 bases and V 4 bases, and 3 bases lay outside the gene matches. The germline gives CDR1 SNHLY, CDR2 FYNNEI. CDR3 residues: CASSVTGGDYGYTF. The CDR3 DNA sequence: TGTGCCAGCAGTGTTACAGGGGGCGACTATGGCTACACCTTC.

The genes are TRBV7-9 and TRBJ2-3, with D possibly matching TRBD2 (5 bases). Trimming took off 5 bases at V and 2 bases at J, with 14 bases between the two ends. This CDR3 is built from 15 residues. The germline V gene has CDR1 SEHNR and CDR2 FQNEAQ (reference sequence). The CDR3, as DNA: TGTGCCAGCAGCCCCGCGGGCGGACCCACAGATACGCAGTATTTT. Translated, it gives CASSPAGGPTDTQYF.

The rearrangement links TRBV30 to TRBJ1-6; a weak D match, TRBD1 (6 bases). V was cut by 4 bases and J by 4 bases, with 14 bases left in between. There are 15 residues in the CDR3. From germline, CDR1 is GTSNPN and CDR2 SVGIG (reference sequence). The CDR3 bases are TGTGCCTGGACTGAGGTAGGGGGTTATAATTCACCCCTCCACTTT. It yields the protein CAWTEVGGYNSPLHF.

The chain is built from TRBV5-1 and TRBJ1-3, with no clear D. Trimming shortened V by 4 bases and J by 2 bases, and 7 bases separated the two germline ends. The CDR3 spans 13 residues. The germline V gene has CDR1 SGHRS and CDR2 YFSETQ. The CDR3 DNA reads TGCGCCAGCAGCCCGTCCACTGGAAACACCATATATTTT. Its protein product is CASSPSTGNTIYF.

V usage is TRBV28 and J usage is TRBJ1-4; D remains unclear. The CDR3 covers 15 residues. The germline V gene encodes CDR1 MDHEN and CDR2 SYDVKM. The V end lost 3 bases, the J end lost 0 bases, and 8 bases lay between the germline ends. The DNA for the CDR3 is TGTGCCAGCAGTTTGCCGGGTGCAACTAATGAAAAACTGTTTTTT. This translates into CASSLPGATNEKLFF.

The chain combines TRBV7-3 with TRBJ2-2, with no clear D. The V and J ends lost 1 base and 1 base respectively, with 7 bases between them. The CDR3 runs 15 residues. Germline V gene sequence: CDR1 SGHTA, CDR2 FQGTGA. The CDR3 DNA follows: TGTGCCAGCAGCTTAATCGGACGGAACACCGGGGAGCTGTTTTTT. This codes for CASSLIGRNTGELFF.

The V call is TRBV11-3, the J call TRBJ2-7; D possibly uses TRBD1 or TRBD2 (5 bases each). V lost 4 bases, J lost 6 bases, and 13 bases lay in between. CDR1 is SGHNT, CDR2 YENEEA, per germline. CDR3 length equals 13 residues. The CDR3 DNA is TGTGCCAGCAGCTCTAGCAGGGTTTCCGAGCAGTACTTC. Its translation is CASSSSRVSEQYF.

V is TRBV4-1 and J is TRBJ1-2; maybe TRBD1 (5 bases). Trimming stripped 6 bases from V and 1 base from J, with 9 bases between. CDR1 is MGHRA, CDR2 YSYEKL, per germline. CDR3 length: 13 amino acids. CDR3 sequence (DNA): TGCGCCAGCAGACCCGGGGGTAACTATGGCTACACCTTC. It encodes CASRPGGNYGYTF.

This clone occurred a few times. The chain is built from TRBV2 and TRBJ1-5, with 8 bases that match TRBD1. This CDR3 is built from 15 residues. The germline gives CDR1 SNHLY, CDR2 FYNNEI. Germline trimming cut 7 bases from V and 5 bases from J; bases unmatched to any gene: 10. Here the CDR3 DNA reads TGTGCCAGCACCGCCGGACAGGGCTATGATCAGCCCCAGCATTTT. This codes for CASTAGQGYDQPQHF. Supplemented by reference TRBV2 and TRBJ1-5, the full variable domain reads EPEVTQTPSHQVTQMGQEVILRCVPISNHLYFYWYRQILGQKVEFLVSFYNNEISEKSEIFDDQFSVERPDGSNFTLKIRSTKLEDSAMYFCASTAGQGYDQPQHFGDGTRLSIL.